This T cell receptor (beta chain) was sequenced during a study of tumor-infiltrating lymphocytes in localized non-small cell lung cancer. The repertoire was sequenced with immunoSEQ multiplex PCR; TCRdb's copy has only in-frame clones and lacks some. The data hold 17,000 or so clones, with less than 80% observed a single time. Details on this clone: Its specificity is unknown.

Study conclusions and caveats: Immunotypes IM1 and IM2 had similar TCR-derived T-cell fractions.

This CDR3 is built from 19 residues. Germline V gene sequence: CDR1 MNHNS, CDR2 SASEGT. The V end was cut by 4 bases, the J end by 0 bases, with 22 bases between. The chain is built from TRBV6-1 and TRBJ2-1, with D perhaps matching TRBD2 (6 bases). The sample was lung tumor tissue. The receptor comes from a human donor with non-small cell lung cancer. CDR3 amino acids: CASSGPTTEGLSSYNEQFF. The CDR3 DNA follows: TGTGCCAGCAGTGGGCCAACGACGGAGGGGCTTAGCTCCTACAATGAGCAGTTCTTC.